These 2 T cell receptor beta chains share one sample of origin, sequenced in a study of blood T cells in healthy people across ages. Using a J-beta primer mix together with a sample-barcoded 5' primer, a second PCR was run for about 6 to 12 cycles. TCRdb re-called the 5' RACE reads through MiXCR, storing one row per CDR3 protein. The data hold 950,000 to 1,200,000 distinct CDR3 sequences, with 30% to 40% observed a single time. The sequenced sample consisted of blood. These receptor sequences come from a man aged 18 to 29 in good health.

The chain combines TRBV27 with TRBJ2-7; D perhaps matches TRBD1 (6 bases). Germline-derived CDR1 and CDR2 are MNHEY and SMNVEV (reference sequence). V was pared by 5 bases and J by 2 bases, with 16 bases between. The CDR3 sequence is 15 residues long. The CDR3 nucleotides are TGTGCCAGCAGTCCACAGGGTATCAAGGCCTACGAGCAGTACTTC. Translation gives CASSPQGIKAYEQYF.

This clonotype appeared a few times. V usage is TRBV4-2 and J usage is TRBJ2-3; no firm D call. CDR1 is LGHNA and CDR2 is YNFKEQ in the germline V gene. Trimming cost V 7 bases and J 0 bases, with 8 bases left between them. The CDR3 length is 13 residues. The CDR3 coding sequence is TGTGCCAGCATGGACCCAAGCACAGATACGCAGTATTTT. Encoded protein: CASMDPSTDTQYF.